This T cell receptor beta chain was identified in a study of response to subunit inactivated influenza vaccine. MiXCR was run by TCRdb on the RT-PCR reads, yielding one entry per CDR3 protein. The repertoire holds 650,000 to 800,000 distinct CDR3 sequences, with approximately 17% as singletons. This clonotype was seen only a few times. Its antigen remains unidentified. CDR3 length: 16 residues. V shed 6 bases and J 3 bases; nucleotides not matched to a gene: 6. Findings and limits, study-wide: T cells newly recruited by each seasonal influenza vaccination are few, the authors suggested.

This chain uses TRBV12-3 or TRBV12-4 with TRBJ2-1, with 12 bases fitting TRBD1. The clonotype comes from a man aged 50-59 years who received an inactivated influenza vaccine. The sequencing used PBMCs from blood, collected around 5 days after vaccination. The CDR3 loop is CASRGTGGAFYNEQFF. CDR3 nucleotides: TGTGCCAGCAGAGGGACAGGGGGCGCTTTCTACAATGAGCAGTTCTTC.